One and the same sample provided the 12 T cell receptor beta chains below, sequenced in a study of T cell changes during pregnancy in multiple sclerosis. Method: immunoSEQ multiplex PCR; TCRdb's copy keeps in-frame clones and lacks some. The sample includes tens of thousands of clones, more than 90% of them seen just once. The source material was peripheral blood, sampled in the third trimester of pregnancy. Receptor source: a female donor with multiple sclerosis, enrolled in a pregnancy study.

This sequence joins TRBV4-1 and TRBJ2-7; D is perhaps TRBD2 (6 bases). The CDR3 consists of 16 residues. In germline, CDR1 is MGHRA, CDR2 YSYEKL. V lost 0 bases and J lost 6, with 18 bases in between. CDR3 nucleotide sequence: TGCGCCAGCAGCCAAGATATCTTCGCGGGGTTGGGCGAGCAGTACTTC. Translated, it gives CASSQDIFAGLGEQYF.

The rearrangement links TRBV13 to TRBJ2-5, with D possibly matching TRBD2 (6 bases). CDR1 PRHDT and CDR2 FYEKMQ come from the germline V gene (reference sequence). The V end was cut by 1 base, the J end by 1 base, with 10 bases between. CDR3 length: 15 amino acids. CDR3 nucleotide sequence: TGTGCCAGCAGCTTAGCGGTGGAGGGCCAAGAGACCCAGTACTTC. This translates into CASSLAVEGQETQYF.

The CDR3 DNA is TGTGCCAGCAGTAGGGGACAGATCTCTGGAAACACCATATATTTT. Translating gives CASSRGQISGNTIYF. This chain links TRBV7-9 with TRBJ1-3; 7 nucleotides align to TRBD1. The V gene end was trimmed by 6 bases and the J gene end by 0 bases; junction bases not matched to a gene: 5. Looked up from germline, CDR1 is SEHNR and CDR2 is FQNEAQ (reference sequence). The CDR3 length is 15 residues.

The V and J genes are TRBV6-5 and TRBJ1-4; 10 nucleotides align to TRBD1. This CDR3 is built from 16 residues. Germline assignment: CDR1 MNHEY and CDR2 SVGAGI. The trim removed 0 bases at V and 6 bases at J, leaving 4 bases unmatched. CDR3 in amino acids: CASSYSRGTGDEKLFF. In DNA, the CDR3 is TGTGCCAGCAGTTACTCGAGAGGGACAGGGGATGAAAAACTGTTTTTT.

The chain employs TRBV2 and TRBJ1-5, with 8 bases that match TRBD1. This CDR3 contains 13 residues. The V gene's germline CDR1 is SNHLY and CDR2 FYNNEI. With 7 bases clipped from V and 7 bases from J, the junction kept 6 bases outside the gene matches. The CDR3 region has the DNA TGTGCCAGCACTGGACAGGGCGACCAGCCCCAGCATTTT. This gives the protein CASTGQGDQPQHF. The full variable domain, in which reference TRBV2 and TRBJ1-5 provide the parts outside the CDR3, is EPEVTQTPSHQVTQMGQEVILRCVPISNHLYFYWYRQILGQKVEFLVSFYNNEISEKSEIFDDQFSVERPDGSNFTLKIRSTKLEDSAMYFCASTGQGDQPQHFGDGTRLSIL.

This clone was observed a few times. The chain employs TRBV4-1 and TRBJ2-1, with 8 bases matching TRBD2. This CDR3 region has 13 residues. V was clipped by 4 bases and J by 5 bases; unmatched bases: 1. The germline V gene encodes CDR1 MGHRA and CDR2 YSYEKL. The CDR3 DNA reads as TGCGCCAGCAGCCCGGGACTAGACAATGAGCAGTTCTTC. This sequence encodes CASSPGLDNEQFF.

This sequence joins TRBV5-1 and TRBJ2-5, with 11 bases aligning to TRBD2. The CDR3 extends over 19 amino acids. The germline V gene encodes CDR1 SGHRS and CDR2 YFSETQ. The ends lost 4 bases at V and 4 bases at J; junction bases unmatched: 18. Here the CDR3 DNA reads TGCGCCAGCAGCCCGGGGAGTAGCGGGAGGGCCTTGTTCGCAGAGACCCAGTACTTC. This sequence encodes CASSPGSSGRALFAETQYF.

The chain employs TRBV7-2 and TRBJ1-2; 7 bases line up with TRBD1. Germline loops: CDR1 SGHTA, CDR2 FQGNSA. The CDR3 extends over 15 amino acids. Trimming at V came to 3 bases and at J to 4 bases, leaving 8 bases not matched to a gene. The chain's CDR3 is CASSFGQVTVYGYTF. The CDR3 nucleotides read TGTGCCAGCAGCTTTGGACAGGTCACTGTCTATGGCTACACCTTC. Full variable domain (rest looked up from reference TRBV7-2 and TRBJ1-2): GAGVSQSPSNKVTEKGKDVELRCDPISGHTALYWYRQSLGQGLEFLIYFQGNSAPDKSGLPSDRFSAERTGGSVSTLTIQRTQQEDSAVYLCASSFGQVTVYGYTFGSGTRLTVV.

The chain employs TRBV28 and TRBJ2-7; 9 nucleotides line up with TRBD1. This CDR3 region has 13 residues. V trimming: 5 bases; J trimming: 7 bases; junction bases outside the gene matches: 6. The germline V gene has CDR1 MDHEN and CDR2 SYDVKM. This CDR3 is CASSATGGREQYF. Written as DNA, the CDR3 is TGTGCCAGCAGTGCGACAGGGGGTCGGGAGCAGTACTTC.

This clone came up many times. This chain uses TRBV2 with TRBJ1-5; D is ambiguous. The CDR3 is 14 residues long. The ends were cut back, 8 bases at V and 0 bases at J, with 11 bases in the middle. Germline loops: CDR1 SNHLY, CDR2 FYNNEI. DNA of the CDR3: TGTGCCAGCCTTGCGGGAAATAGCAATCAGCCCCAGCATTTT. This gives the protein CASLAGNSNQPQHF.

This clone was seen more than once but under ten times. This CDR3 is CASSEGAGANVLTF. In nucleotides, the CDR3 is TGTGCCAGCAGTGAGGGAGCTGGGGCCAACGTCCTGACTTTC. The rearrangement links TRBV27 to TRBJ2-6; D may be TRBD2 (5 bases). This CDR3 has 14 residues. The V gene lost 5 bases and the J gene lost 2 bases, with 7 bases spanning the gap. Germline V gene sequence: CDR1 MNHEY, CDR2 SMNVEV (reference sequence).

This clone was detected only once. V is TRBV28 and J is TRBJ1-1; a possible D gene is TRBD1 (6 bases). This CDR3 is 14 amino acids long. V dropped 7 bases and J dropped 1 base, with 13 bases sitting between them. Germline lookup yields CDR1 MDHEN and CDR2 SYDVKM. CDR3 nucleotide sequence: TGTGCCAGCATCCTCGGGGGGGCGAACACTGAAGCTTTCTTT. Translated: CASILGGANTEAFF.